The sequence of this TCR beta chain was determined in a study of shared T cell receptors in the human thymus. Data came from immunoSEQ multiplex PCR; TCRdb stores just in-frame clones and leaves some out. Among 550,000 to 800,000 clones, 70% to 90% were seen once, and the ten largest hold around 0.0099%. The V gene end was trimmed by 3 bases and the J gene end by 3 bases; junction bases not matched to a gene: 5. Per germline, CDR1 KGHSH and CDR2 LQKENI. This CDR3 comprises 15 residues. The same sample was also used in a study of human thymus T cells. According to that study: Each of the donors was a healthy Finnish infant who was undergoing open corrective cardiac surgery for congenital heart defects. The study used thymus tissue resected during corrective heart surgery. It looked as if thymic and blood repertoires used V and J genes in a biased way.

The sample consisted of thymocytes. The receptor comes from a girl less than two years old with a congenital heart defect. This rearrangement joins TRBV18 to TRBJ2-1; 7 bases map to TRBD1. The CDR3 DNA sequence: TGTGCCAGCTCACCCCCGGGACAGCACTACAATGAGCAGTTCTTC. Its translation is CASSPPGQHYNEQFF.